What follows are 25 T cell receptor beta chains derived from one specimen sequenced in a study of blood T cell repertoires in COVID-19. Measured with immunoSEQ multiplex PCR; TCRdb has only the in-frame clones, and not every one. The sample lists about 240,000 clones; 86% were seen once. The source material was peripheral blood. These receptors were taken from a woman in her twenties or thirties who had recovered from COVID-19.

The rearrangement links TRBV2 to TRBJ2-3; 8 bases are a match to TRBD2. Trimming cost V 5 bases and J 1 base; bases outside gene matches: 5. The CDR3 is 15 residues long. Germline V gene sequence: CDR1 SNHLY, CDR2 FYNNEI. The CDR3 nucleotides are TGTGCCAGCAGTAAGGGACTAGGGGGCACAGATACGCAGTATTTT. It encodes CASSKGLGGTDTQYF.

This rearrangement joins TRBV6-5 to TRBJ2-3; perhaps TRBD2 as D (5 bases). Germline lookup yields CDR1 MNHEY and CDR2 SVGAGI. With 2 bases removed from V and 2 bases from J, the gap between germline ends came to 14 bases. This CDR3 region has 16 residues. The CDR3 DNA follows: TGTGCCAGCAGTTACGAGCCTGGGAGCGCCACAGATACGCAGTATTTT. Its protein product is CASSYEPGSATDTQYF.

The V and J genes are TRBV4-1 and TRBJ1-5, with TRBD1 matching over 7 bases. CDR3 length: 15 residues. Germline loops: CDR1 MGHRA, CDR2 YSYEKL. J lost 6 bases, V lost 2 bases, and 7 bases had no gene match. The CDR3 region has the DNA TGCGCCAGCAGCCAATACAGGGGAGAAAGTCAGCCCCAGCATTTT. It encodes CASSQYRGESQPQHF.

The CDR3 nucleotides are TGTGCCAGCAGCCGGAGGGGGGGTTACAATGAGCAGTTCTTC. It yields the protein CASSRRGGYNEQFF. The chain recombines TRBV13 with TRBJ2-1; D might be TRBD2 (7 bases). This CDR3 has 14 residues. V lost 5 bases and J lost 4, with 12 bases in between. Germline V CDR1 and CDR2: PRHDT, FYEKMQ (reference sequence).

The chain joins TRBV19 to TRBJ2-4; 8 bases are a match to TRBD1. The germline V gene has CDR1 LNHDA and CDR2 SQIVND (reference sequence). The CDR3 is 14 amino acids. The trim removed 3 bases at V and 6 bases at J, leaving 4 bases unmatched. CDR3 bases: TGTGCCAGTAGTATGAACGGACAGGGAAACATTCAGTACTTC. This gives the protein CASSMNGQGNIQYF.

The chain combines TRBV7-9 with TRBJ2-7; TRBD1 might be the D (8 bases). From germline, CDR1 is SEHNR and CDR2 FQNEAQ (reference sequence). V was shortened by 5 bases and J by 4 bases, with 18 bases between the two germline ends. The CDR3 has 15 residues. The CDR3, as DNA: TGTGCCAGCAGCCACTCCGGACAGGGAGGGTACGAGCAGTACTTC. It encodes CASSHSGQGGYEQYF.

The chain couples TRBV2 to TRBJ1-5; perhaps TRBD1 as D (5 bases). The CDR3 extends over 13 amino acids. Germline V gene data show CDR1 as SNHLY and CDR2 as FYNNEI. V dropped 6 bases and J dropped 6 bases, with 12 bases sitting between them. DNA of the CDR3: TGTGCCAGCAGGTTAGCAGGGTTTCAGCCCCAGCATTTT. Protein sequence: CASRLAGFQPQHF.

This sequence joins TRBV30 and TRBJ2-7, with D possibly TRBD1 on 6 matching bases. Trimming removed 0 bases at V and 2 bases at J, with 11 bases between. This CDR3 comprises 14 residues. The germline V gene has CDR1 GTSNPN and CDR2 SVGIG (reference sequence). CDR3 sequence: CAWSVQGFPYEQYF. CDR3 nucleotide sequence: TGTGCCTGGAGTGTGCAGGGGTTCCCCTACGAGCAGTACTTC.

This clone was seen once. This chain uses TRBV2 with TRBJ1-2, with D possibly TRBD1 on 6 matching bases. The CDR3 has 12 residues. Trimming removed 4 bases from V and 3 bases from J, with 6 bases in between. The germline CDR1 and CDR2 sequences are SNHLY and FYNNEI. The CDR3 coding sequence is TGTGCCAGCAGTGGACAGGACTATGGCTACACCTTC. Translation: CASSGQDYGYTF.

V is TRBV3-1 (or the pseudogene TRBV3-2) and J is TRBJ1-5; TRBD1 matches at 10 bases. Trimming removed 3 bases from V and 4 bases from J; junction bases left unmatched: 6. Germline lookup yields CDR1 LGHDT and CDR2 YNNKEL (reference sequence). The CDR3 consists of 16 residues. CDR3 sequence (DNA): TGTGCCAGCAGCCATTCAAGGGGACAGGGGAATCAGCCCCAGCATTTT. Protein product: CASSHSRGQGNQPQHF.

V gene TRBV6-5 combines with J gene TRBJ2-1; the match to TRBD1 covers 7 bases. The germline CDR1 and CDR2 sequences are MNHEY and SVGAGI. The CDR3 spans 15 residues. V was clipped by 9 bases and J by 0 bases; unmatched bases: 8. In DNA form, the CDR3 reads TGTGCCAGTAACAGGGGATTGAGCTCCTACAATGAGCAGTTCTTC. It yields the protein CASNRGLSSYNEQFF.

This chain's CDR3 is CASSEQGAGGANVLTF. Here the CDR3 DNA reads TGTGCCAGCAGTGAACAGGGGGCGGGAGGGGCCAACGTCCTGACTTTC. The genes are TRBV27 and TRBJ2-6; 9 nucleotides align to TRBD1. CDR3 size: 16 residues. Germline-derived CDR1 and CDR2 are MNHEY and SMNVEV (reference sequence). With V trimmed by 5 bases and J by 4 bases, 6 bases remained unmatched.

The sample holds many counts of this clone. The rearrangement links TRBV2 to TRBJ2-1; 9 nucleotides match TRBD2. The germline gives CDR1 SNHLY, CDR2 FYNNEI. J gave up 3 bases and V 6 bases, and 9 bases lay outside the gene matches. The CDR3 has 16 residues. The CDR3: CASRDGRGGRYNEQFF. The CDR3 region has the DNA TGTGCCAGCAGAGACGGGCGGGGGGGCCGCTACAATGAGCAGTTCTTC. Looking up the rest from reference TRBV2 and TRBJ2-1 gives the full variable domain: EPEVTQTPSHQVTQMGQEVILRCVPISNHLYFYWYRQILGQKVEFLVSFYNNEISEKSEIFDDQFSVERPDGSNFTLKIRSTKLEDSAMYFCASRDGRGGRYNEQFFGPGTRLTVL.

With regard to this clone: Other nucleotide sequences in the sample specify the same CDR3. The CDR3 DNA reads as TGTGCCAGCAGCTCGGGACAGTACACCGGGGAGCTGTTTTTT. It translates to CASSSGQYTGELFF. V gene TRBV5-6 combines with J gene TRBJ2-2, with 7 bases matching TRBD1. V dropped 3 bases and J dropped 3; count of bases not matched to a gene: 2. The CDR3 is 14 residues long. CDR1 and CDR2 from the germline V gene are SGHDT and YYEEEE.

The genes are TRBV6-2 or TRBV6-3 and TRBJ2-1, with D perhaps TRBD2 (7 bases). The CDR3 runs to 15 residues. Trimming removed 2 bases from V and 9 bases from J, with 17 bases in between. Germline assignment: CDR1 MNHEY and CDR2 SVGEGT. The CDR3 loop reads CASSYPLGGRGEQFF. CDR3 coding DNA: TGTGCCAGCAGTTACCCCCTCGGGGGGCGCGGTGAGCAGTTCTTC.

The CDR3 DNA reads as TGTGCCAGCAGCTTAGGGACACTGACCGTGGCCAAAAACATTCAGTACTTC. Translating gives CASSLGTLTVAKNIQYF. V and J are TRBV5-6 and TRBJ2-4, with D tentatively TRBD1 (6 bases). Trimming pared 2 bases from V and 1 base from J, leaving 16 bases between. CDR1 and CDR2 from the germline V gene are SGHDT and YYEEEE. The CDR3 runs 17 residues. Full variable domain (missing parts from reference TRBV5-6 and TRBJ2-4): DAGVTQSPTHLIKTRGQQVTLRCSPKSGHDTVSWYQQALGQGPQFIFQYYEEEERQRGNFPDRFSGHQFPNYSSELNVNALLLGDSALYLCASSLGTLTVAKNIQYFGAGTRLSVL.

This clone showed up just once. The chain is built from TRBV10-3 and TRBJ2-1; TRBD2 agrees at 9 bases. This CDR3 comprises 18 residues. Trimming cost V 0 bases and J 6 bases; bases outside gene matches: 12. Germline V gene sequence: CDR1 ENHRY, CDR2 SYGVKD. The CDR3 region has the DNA TGTGCCATCAGTGAGTCTGGAGCGGGGGGCCAAAGAATCAATGAGCAGTTCTTC. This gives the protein CAISESGAGGQRINEQFF.

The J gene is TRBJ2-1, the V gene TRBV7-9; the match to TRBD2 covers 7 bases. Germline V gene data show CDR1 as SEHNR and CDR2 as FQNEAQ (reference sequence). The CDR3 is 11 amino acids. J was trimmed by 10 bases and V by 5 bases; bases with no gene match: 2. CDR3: CASSPREEQFF. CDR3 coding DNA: TGTGCCAGCAGCCCGCGGGAGGAGCAGTTCTTC.

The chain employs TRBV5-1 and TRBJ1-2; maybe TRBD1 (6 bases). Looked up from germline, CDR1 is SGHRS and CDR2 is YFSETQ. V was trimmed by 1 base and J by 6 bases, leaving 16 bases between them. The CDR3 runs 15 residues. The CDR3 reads CASSLSRGVQDGYTF. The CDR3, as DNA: TGCGCCAGCAGCTTGTCCAGGGGAGTTCAGGATGGCTACACCTTC.

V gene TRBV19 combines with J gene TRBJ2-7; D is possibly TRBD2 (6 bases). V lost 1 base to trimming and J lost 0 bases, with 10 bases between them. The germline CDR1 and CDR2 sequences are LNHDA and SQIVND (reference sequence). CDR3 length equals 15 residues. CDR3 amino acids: CASSIAGLDSYEQYF. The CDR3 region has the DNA TGTGCCAGTAGTATAGCGGGACTGGACTCCTACGAGCAGTACTTC.

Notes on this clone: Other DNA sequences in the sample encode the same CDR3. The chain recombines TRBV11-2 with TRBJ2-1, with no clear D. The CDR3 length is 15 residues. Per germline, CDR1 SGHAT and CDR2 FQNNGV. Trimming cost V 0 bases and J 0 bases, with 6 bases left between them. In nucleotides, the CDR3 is TGTGCCAGCAGCTTAGATCTCAGCTCCTACAATGAGCAGTTCTTC. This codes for CASSLDLSSYNEQFF.

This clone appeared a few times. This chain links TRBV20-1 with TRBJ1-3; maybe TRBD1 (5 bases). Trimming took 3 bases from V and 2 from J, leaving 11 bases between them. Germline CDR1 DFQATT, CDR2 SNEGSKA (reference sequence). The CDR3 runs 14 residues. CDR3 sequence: CSASPGVAGNTIYF. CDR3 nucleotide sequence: TGCAGTGCTAGTCCGGGGGTTGCTGGAAACACCATATATTTT.

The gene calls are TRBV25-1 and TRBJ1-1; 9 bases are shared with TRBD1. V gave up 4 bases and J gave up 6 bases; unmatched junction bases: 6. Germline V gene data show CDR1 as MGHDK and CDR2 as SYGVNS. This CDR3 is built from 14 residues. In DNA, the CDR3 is TGTGCCAGCAGTGGCACAGGGGGCCCGGCTGAAGCTTTCTTT. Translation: CASSGTGGPAEAFF.

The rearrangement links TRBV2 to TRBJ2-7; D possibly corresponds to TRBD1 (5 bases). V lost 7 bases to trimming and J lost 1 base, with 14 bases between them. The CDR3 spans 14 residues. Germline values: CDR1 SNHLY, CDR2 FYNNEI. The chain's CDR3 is CASMRSGPSYEQYF. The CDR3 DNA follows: TGTGCCAGCATGAGGTCAGGGCCTTCCTACGAGCAGTACTTC.

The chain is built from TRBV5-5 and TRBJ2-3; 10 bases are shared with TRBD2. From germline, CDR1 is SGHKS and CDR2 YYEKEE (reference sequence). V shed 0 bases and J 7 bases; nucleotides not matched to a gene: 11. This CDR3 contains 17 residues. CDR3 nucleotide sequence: TGTGCCAGCAGCTTGGTTGTATTAGCGGGGGGTCCTCATACGCAGTATTTT. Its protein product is CASSLVVLAGGPHTQYF.